This entry concerns a single T cell receptor (beta chain). Random hexamers were used to reverse transcribe the RNA input (about 0.5 to 1 ug). Across 54 Vbeta and 13 Jbeta, TCR beta CDR3 was amplified with immunoSEQ multiplex PCR. TCRdb ran MiXCR on the immunoSEQ multiplex PCR reads and lists one entry per CDR3 protein. The repertoire includes some 100,000 distinct CDR3 sequences, about nine tenths of them detected once, and roughly 0.12% sits in the top ten. High-throughput TCR beta sequencing covered peripheral CD8+ and CD4+ T cells. Negative isolation yielded the CD8+ and CD4+ T cells, while FACS enriched the TEMRA cells. The sample originates from a study of CD8 T cells in Susac syndrome. Germline V gene sequence: CDR1 SGHTA, CDR2 FQGNSA. V was trimmed by 0 bases and J by 13 bases, leaving 10 bases between them. CDR3 length: 11 amino acids.

Sample: CD8+ T cells from PBMCs. V is TRBV7-2 and J is TRBJ2-7; weak D call: TRBD1 (6 bases). This TCR derives from a human donor in good health. CDR3 residues: CASSLATGIYF. CDR3 nucleotide sequence: TGTGCCAGCAGCTTAGCAACAGGGATATACTTC.